This T cell receptor beta chain was found in a study of T-cell reconstitution after alpha-beta-depleted transplantation in children. TCRbeta library construction was performed incorporating unique molecular identifiers. TCRdb processed the PCR reads anew with MiXCR; each CDR3 protein has one entry. The sample has some 350,000 distinct CDR3 sequences, 10% to 13% seen once. V was shortened by 0 bases and J by 7 bases, with 17 bases between the two germline ends. There are 15 residues in the CDR3. The germline V gene encodes CDR1 DFQATT and CDR2 SNEGSKA (reference sequence). This clonotype was recorded many times.

The chain couples TRBV20-1 to TRBJ2-3; TRBD2 is a possible D gene (6 bases). This TCR was recovered from a human donor who donated a stem cell graft to a child with acute lymphoblastic leukemia. Material: PBMCs from the stem cell graft donor, obtained from the stem cell graft. CDR3 loop: CSARDGGAGANTQYF. The CDR3 DNA is TGCAGTGCTAGAGACGGGGGAGCAGGAGCTAATACGCAGTATTTT.